This TCR beta chain was retrieved from a study of human T cells and chemical hapten exposure. Study as a whole: Weekly scalp doses of diphenylcyclopropenone were given to patients during the approximately 23-week study. Women made up most patients, who had alopecia areata, totalis or universalis.

As for this clonotype: The antigen is unknown.

Findings of the study overall: Clustering by CDR3 similarity yielded significantly more large clusters from expanded TCRs than controls.

As processed by the authors: Counts of TCRs in each sample centred on a median of around 96,000 and extended from roughly 25,000 to 750,000. TCRdb independently ran MiXCR on the RACE reads; one entry per CDR3 protein. V and J calls and clone size were set by TCRdb, not the authors. The data contain roughly 92,000 distinct CDR3 sequences, approximately 10% of them singletons. The time point was: patch test 2, 6 weeks after DPC sensitization. Treatment defined: therapeutic diphenylcyclopropenone sensitization with weekly scalp DPC. The TCR comes from a woman between 40 and 55 years old with alopecia areata. Some clones in this sample may be carry-over from other donors' samples. Sequences were derived from whole blood, sampled in connection with sensitization to the hapten diphenylcyclopropenone (DPC).

DNA of the CDR3: TGTGCCAGTAGATGGTCATCGTGGCAGGGACAGGGGACCACTGAAGCTTTCTTT. It encodes CASRWSSWQGQGTTEAFF. The gene calls are TRBV19 and TRBJ1-1, with 10 bases identical to TRBD1. J gave up 4 bases and V 6 bases, and 17 bases lay outside the gene matches. This CDR3 is 18 amino acids long. Per germline, CDR1 LNHDA and CDR2 SQIVND (reference sequence).